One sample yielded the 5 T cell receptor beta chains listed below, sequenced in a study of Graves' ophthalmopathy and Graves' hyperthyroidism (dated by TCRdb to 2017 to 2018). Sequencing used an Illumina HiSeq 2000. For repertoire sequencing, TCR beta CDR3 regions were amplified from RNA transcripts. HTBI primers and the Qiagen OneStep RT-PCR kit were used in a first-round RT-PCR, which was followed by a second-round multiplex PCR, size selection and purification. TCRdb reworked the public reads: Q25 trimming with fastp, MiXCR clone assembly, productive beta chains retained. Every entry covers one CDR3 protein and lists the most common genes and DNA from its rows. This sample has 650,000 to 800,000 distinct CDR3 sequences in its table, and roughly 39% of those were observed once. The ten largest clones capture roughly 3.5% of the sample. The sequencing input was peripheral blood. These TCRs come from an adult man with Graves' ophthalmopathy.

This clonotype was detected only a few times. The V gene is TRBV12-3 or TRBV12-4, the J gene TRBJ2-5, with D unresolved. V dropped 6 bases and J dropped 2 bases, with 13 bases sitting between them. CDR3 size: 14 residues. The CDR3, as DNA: TGTGCCAGCAGCAGATCAGTAGGGCAAGAGACCCAGTACTTC. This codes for CASSRSVGQETQYF.

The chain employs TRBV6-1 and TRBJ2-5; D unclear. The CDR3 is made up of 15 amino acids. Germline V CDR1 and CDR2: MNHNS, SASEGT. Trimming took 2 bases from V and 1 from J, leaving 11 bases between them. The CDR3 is CASSEFSPSQETQYF. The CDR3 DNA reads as TGTGCCAGCAGTGAATTCTCCCCCTCCCAAGAGACCCAGTACTTC.

The CDR3 DNA follows: TGCAGTGCTAGAGACTCCCCCGGGACCGGGGAGCTGTTTTTT. Protein product: CSARDSPGTGELFF. V and J are TRBV20-1 and TRBJ2-2, with D hard to call. The CDR3 runs 14 residues. V lost 0 bases and J lost 5, with 10 bases in between. Germline loops: CDR1 DFQATT, CDR2 SNEGSKA (reference sequence).

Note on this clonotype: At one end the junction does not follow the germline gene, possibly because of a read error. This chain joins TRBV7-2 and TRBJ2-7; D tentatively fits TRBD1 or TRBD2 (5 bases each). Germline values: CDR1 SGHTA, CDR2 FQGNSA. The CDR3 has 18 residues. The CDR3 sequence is CASSQDRGVGFLSYEQYF. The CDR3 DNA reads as TGCGCCAGCAGCCAAGATAGGGGAGTAGGATTCCTCTCCTACGAGCAGTACTTC.

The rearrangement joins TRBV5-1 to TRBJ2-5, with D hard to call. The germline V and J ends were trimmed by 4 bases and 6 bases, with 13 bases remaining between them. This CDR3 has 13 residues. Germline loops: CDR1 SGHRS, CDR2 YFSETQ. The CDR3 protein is CASSAPSKKTQYF. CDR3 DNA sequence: TGCGCCAGCAGCGCCCCGTCCAAGAAGACCCAGTACTTC. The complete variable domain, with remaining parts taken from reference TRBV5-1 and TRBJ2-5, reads KAGVTQTPRYLIKTRGQQVTLSCSPISGHRSVSWYQQTPGQGLQFLFEYFSETQRNKGNFPGRFSGRQFSNSRSEMNVSTLELGDSALYLCASSAPSKKTQYFGPGTRLLVL.